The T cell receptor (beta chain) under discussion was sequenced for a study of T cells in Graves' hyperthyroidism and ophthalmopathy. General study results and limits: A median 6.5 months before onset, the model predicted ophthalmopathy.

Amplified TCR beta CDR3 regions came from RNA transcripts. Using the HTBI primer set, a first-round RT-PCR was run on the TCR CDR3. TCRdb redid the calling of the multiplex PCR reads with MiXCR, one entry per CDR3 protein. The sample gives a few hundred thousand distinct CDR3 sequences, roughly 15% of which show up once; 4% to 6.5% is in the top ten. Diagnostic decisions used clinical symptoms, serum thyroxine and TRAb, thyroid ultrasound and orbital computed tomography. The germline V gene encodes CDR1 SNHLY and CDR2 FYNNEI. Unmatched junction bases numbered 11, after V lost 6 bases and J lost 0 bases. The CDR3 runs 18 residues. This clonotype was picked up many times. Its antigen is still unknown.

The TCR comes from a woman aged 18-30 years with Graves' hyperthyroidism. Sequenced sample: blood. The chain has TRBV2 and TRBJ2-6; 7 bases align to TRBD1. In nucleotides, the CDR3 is TGTGCCAGCAGGCTGGGGACAGTATTTTACTCTGGGGCCAACGTCCTGACTTTC. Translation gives CASRLGTVFYSGANVLTF.